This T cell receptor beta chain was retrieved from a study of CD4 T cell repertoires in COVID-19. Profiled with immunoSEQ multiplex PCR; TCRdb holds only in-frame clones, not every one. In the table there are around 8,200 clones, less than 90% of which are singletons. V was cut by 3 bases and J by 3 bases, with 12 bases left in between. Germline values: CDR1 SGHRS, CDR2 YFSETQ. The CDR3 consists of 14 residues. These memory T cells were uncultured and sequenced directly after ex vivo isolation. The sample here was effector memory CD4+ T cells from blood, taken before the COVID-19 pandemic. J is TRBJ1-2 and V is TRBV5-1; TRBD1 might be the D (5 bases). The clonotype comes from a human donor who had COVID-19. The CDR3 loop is CASSSQGIHYGYTF. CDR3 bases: TGCGCCAGCAGCTCGCAGGGAATTCACTATGGCTACACCTTC. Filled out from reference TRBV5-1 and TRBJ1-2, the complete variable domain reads KAGVTQTPRYLIKTRGQQVTLSCSPISGHRSVSWYQQTPGQGLQFLFEYFSETQRNKGNFPGRFSGRQFSNSRSEMNVSTLELGDSALYLCASSSQGIHYGYTFGSGTRLTVV.